These T cell receptor beta chains were read from a single sample in a study of cytomegalovirus exposure and HLA in healthy donors. The protocol was immunoSEQ multiplex PCR, while the TCRdb copy is restricted to in-frame clones and leaves out a portion. The listing contains roughly 41,000 clones. Source material: PBMCs. The receptors shown here come from a woman aged 40 to 50 in good health and CMV-seronegative. Each CDR3 is given with its conserved first and last residue. D genes are given only for firm matches.

CDR3: CSVATGAYEQYF
V: TRBV29-1
D: -

CDR3: CASRHDNRNQPQHF
V: TRBV7-9
D: -

CDR3: CASGQYSNQPQHF
V: TRBV6-5
D: -

CDR3: CASSLGQNTDTQYF
V: TRBV5-6
D: -

CDR3: CAISEGTGGLYGYTF
V: TRBV10-3
D: TRBD1

CDR3: CASSLGGQTYEQYF
V: TRBV5-1
D: -

CDR3: CSVSPDSYEQFF
V: TRBV29-1
D: -

CDR3: CASSLLAGLRHEQFF
V: TRBV7-9
D: TRBD2

CDR3: CSAMTVRSYEQYF
V: TRBV29-1
D: -

CDR3: CASSPLAVDDNEQFF
V: TRBV4-3
D: -

CDR3: CASSLKSSRETQYF
V: TRBV27
D: -

CDR3: CASPSQGPRPTYEQYF
V: TRBV19
D: -

CDR3: CASKQGLEQYF
V: TRBV6-6
D: TRBD1

CDR3: CASSLGSGDDTQYF
V: TRBV5-1
D: -

CDR3: CASSLGRDLREEAFF
V: TRBV7-8
D: -

CDR3: CATHDSPYEQYF
V: TRBV7-8
D: -

CDR3: CASSLFPGQNTGELFF
V: TRBV7-2
D: -

CDR3: CASSQDRGYYGYTF
V: TRBV4-1
D: -

CDR3: CAWSGLSSTGANVLTF
V: TRBV30
D: -

CDR3: CASSLMWQGTEAFF
V: TRBV28
D: -

CDR3: CATSSDRGKHYEQYF
V: TRBV19
D: TRBD1

CDR3: CASSYPGGNTEDFF
V: TRBV6-5
D: -

CDR3: CASRDEITGGEFF
V: TRBV6-4
D: TRBD2

CDR3: CASSAQGASNQPQHF
V: TRBV6-6
D: -

CDR3: CASSVLAGGTEAFF
V: TRBV9
D: TRBD1

CDR3: CAISESAGVVYEQYF
V: TRBV10-3
D: TRBD2

CDR3: CASSPPATLGYTGELFF
V: TRBV18
D: -

CDR3: CASSLVGRAVGYEQYF
V: TRBV7-9
D: -

CDR3: CASSPPFVGKGTEAFF
V: TRBV18
D: -

CDR3: CASSFEGTWDGYTF
V: TRBV7-9
D: -

CDR3: CASSVAGQGQETQYF
V: TRBV9
D: TRBD1

CDR3: CASSQVTQGSSKQPQHF
V: TRBV4-1
D: -

CDR3: CASSVAKGRVFTDTQYF
V: TRBV9
D: -

CDR3: CASSVGDFGQPNYGYTF
V: TRBV9
D: -

CDR3: CASSYSYRGTYEQYF
V: TRBV6-5
D: -

CDR3: CASSLEGGRPSTDTQYF
V: TRBV5-1
D: TRBD2

CDR3: CASSSIKGTRWRF
V: TRBV28
D: -

CDR3: CASSYSRRVQPQHF
V: TRBV6-5
D: -

CDR3: CASSSGTSDTGELFF
V: TRBV28
D: TRBD2

CDR3: CSAEARTGSGNTEAFF
V: TRBV29-1
D: TRBD1

CDR3: CASSPIAGQDNYGYTF
V: TRBV27
D: TRBD1

CDR3: CASSLTGRDNEQFF
V: TRBV5-4
D: TRBD2

CDR3: CSVQRGTTSSYEQYF
V: TRBV29-1
D: -

CDR3: CASSSLTSATYEQYF
V: TRBV5-1
D: TRBD2

CDR3: CASSPGANYEQYF
V: TRBV6-1
D: -

CDR3: CASSQGWGRAGVTQYF
V: TRBV4-3
D: TRBD2

CDR3: CASNLQGQGNQPQHF
V: TRBV2
D: TRBD1

CDR3: CASSPLGGSSYNEQFF
V: TRBV4-2
D: -

CDR3: CASSPFGQAYEQYF
V: TRBV2
D: TRBD1

CDR3: CASSQDPSGSMAKNIQYF
V: TRBV4-1
D: TRBD2

CDR3: CAWSVQAAYEQYF
V: TRBV30
D: -

CDR3: CAWSVRGTYGYTF
V: TRBV30
D: -

CDR3: CASSPSGGQNYEQYF
V: TRBV18
D: -

CDR3: CASSARTGRLIGSGANVLTF
V: TRBV9
D: TRBD1

CDR3: CASSPRLSQNTEAFF
V: TRBV5-1
D: -

CDR3: CASSPLLVRPYEQYF
V: TRBV14
D: -

CDR3: CASSPTGANEKLFF
V: TRBV9
D: -